This TCR beta chain was recovered during a study of blood T cell repertoires in COVID-19. Across the study: Sites in the United States, Italy and Spain provided acute and convalescent COVID-19 samples.

Trimming cost V 3 bases and J 8 bases; bases outside gene matches: 8. CDR3 length: 14 amino acids. CDR1 is SGHRS, CDR2 YFSETQ, per germline. In the original processing: The assay estimated nucleated cells by amplifying reference gene primers. Method: immunoSEQ multiplex PCR; TCRdb's copy keeps in-frame clones and lacks some. V and J calls and clone size are given by that table; D and trimming were obtained from the DNA. The sample shows around 64,000 clones, 82% of them seen only once. What was sequenced was peripheral blood. The V call is TRBV5-1, the J call TRBJ2-1, with 7 nucleotides matching TRBD1. The TCR was taken from a human donor in a cohort sampled during active COVID-19. The CDR3 loop is CASSSEGAIDEQFF. The CDR3 coding sequence is TGCGCCAGCAGCTCCGAGGGGGCTATCGATGAGCAGTTCTTC.